The 14 T cell receptor beta chains reported below all come from one sample, sequenced in a study of spatial heterogeneity in lung cancer. TCRdb fed the 5' RACE reads into MiXCR, producing one record per CDR3 protein. Of 95,000 to 130,000 distinct CDR3 sequences in the sample, 9% to 15% were seen once. Indicated time point: blood at routine non-recurrence follow-up after resection. Unsorted whole RNA samples from tumor, nontumor lung or frozen PBMC were sequenced. Source: PBMCs, taken at follow-up. These receptors came from a male donor with early-stage non-small cell lung cancer.

The chain has TRBV12-3 or TRBV12-4 and TRBJ1-2; D ambiguous. The CDR3 sequence is 13 residues long. The V and J ends lost 4 bases and 1 base respectively, with 7 bases between them. The CDR3 loop is CASSSPGNYGYTF. The CDR3 DNA follows: TGTGCCAGCAGTTCCCCGGGTAACTATGGCTACACCTTC.

The V call is TRBV28, the J call TRBJ2-6; no clear D. Germline assignment: CDR1 MDHEN and CDR2 SYDVKM. The V and J ends lost 11 bases and 0 bases respectively, with 11 bases between them. The CDR3 is 14 amino acids. CDR3 region: CACGRPSGANVLTF. CDR3 in DNA: TGTGCCTGTGGGCGTCCCTCTGGGGCCAACGTCCTGACTTTC.

In its sample, this clonotype was seen a few times. The CDR3 DNA reads TGTGCCAGCAGTGGGGACACCTTCGGGACCCAGTACTTC. Its translation: CASSGDTFGTQYF. This sequence joins TRBV6-6 and TRBJ2-5, with D tentatively TRBD1 (6 bases). Trimming took 5 bases from V and 7 from J, leaving 14 bases between them. This CDR3 contains 13 residues. Germline values: CDR1 MNHNY, CDR2 SVGAGI (reference sequence).

The chain employs TRBV27 and TRBJ2-7; TRBD1 matches 11 bases. V was clipped by 4 bases and J by 7 bases; unmatched bases: 21. This CDR3 spans 19 amino acids. The germline V gene encodes CDR1 MNHEY and CDR2 SMNVEV (reference sequence). Written as DNA, the CDR3 is TGTGCCAGCAGTTACCGGGGGACAGGGGGGCAAGGAGTATTGGATGAGCAGTACTTC. Protein sequence: CASSYRGTGGQGVLDEQYF.

In its sample, this clonotype was seen many times. This chain joins TRBV5-1 and TRBJ2-3; 7 bases agree with TRBD2. CDR1 is SGHRS, CDR2 YFSETQ, per germline. CDR3 length: 14 amino acids. Germline trimming cut 4 bases from V and 2 bases from J; bases unmatched to any gene: 4. CDR3 protein: CASSTSGDTDTQYF. DNA for the CDR3: TGCGCCAGCAGCACCAGCGGGGACACAGATACGCAGTATTTT.

V is TRBV3-1 and J is TRBJ2-7, with 9 bases identical to TRBD1. Germline V CDR1 and CDR2: LGHDT, YNNKEL (reference sequence). Germline trimming cut 3 bases from V and 2 bases from J; bases unmatched to any gene: 8. The CDR3 loop spans 16 amino acids. The CDR3 nucleotides read TGTGCCAGCAGCCATCTGCCGGGACAGGGTGCCTACGAGCAGTACTTC. It encodes CASSHLPGQGAYEQYF.

This chain connects TRBV3-1 to TRBJ2-5; tentative D call: TRBD2 (5 bases). V dropped 3 bases and J dropped 6 bases, with 8 bases sitting between them. The CDR3 length is 12 residues. Germline CDR1 and CDR2: LGHDT and YNNKEL (reference sequence). The CDR3 reads CASSHGLQTQYF. The CDR3 nucleotides read TGTGCCAGCAGCCATGGACTCCAGACCCAGTACTTC.

V usage is TRBV27 and J usage is TRBJ2-7; TRBD2 matches 7 bases. The CDR3 loop spans 15 amino acids. The germline CDR1 and CDR2 sequences are MNHEY and SMNVEV (reference sequence). V shed 4 bases and J 0 bases; nucleotides not matched to a gene: 6. The CDR3: CASSSSSGYSYEQYF. In DNA, the CDR3 is TGTGCCAGCAGTTCATCTAGCGGTTACTCCTACGAGCAGTACTTC.

The V and J genes are TRBV5-1 and TRBJ2-3; D is possibly TRBD1 (6 bases). This CDR3 comprises 16 residues. Germline CDR1 SGHRS, CDR2 YFSETQ. V lost 3 bases and J 2 bases, leaving 16 bases between the germline ends. The CDR3 nucleotides read TGCGCCAGCAGCTCCCGGGACAAGGAATACACAGATACGCAGTATTTT. This codes for CASSSRDKEYTDTQYF. The full variable domain, with the rest looked up from reference TRBV5-1 and TRBJ2-3, is KAGVTQTPRYLIKTRGQQVTLSCSPISGHRSVSWYQQTPGQGLQFLFEYFSETQRNKGNFPGRFSGRQFSNSRSEMNVSTLELGDSALYLCASSSRDKEYTDTQYFGPGTRLTVL.

This clonotype was detected many times. The chain carries TRBV29-1 and TRBJ1-2, with D unclear. This CDR3 has 14 amino acids. Between the trimmed V and J ends, which lost 0 bases and 11 bases, there was a span of 19 bases. CDR1 SQVTM and CDR2 ANQGSEA come from the germline V gene. CDR3: CSVEDPETTFFYTF. CDR3 coding DNA: TGCAGCGTTGAAGATCCCGAGACTACGTTCTTTTACACCTTC. The full variable domain, in which reference TRBV29-1 and TRBJ1-2 provide the parts outside the CDR3, is SAVISQKPSRDICQRGTSLTIQCQVDSQVTMMFWYRQQPGQSLTLIATANQGSEATYESGFVIDKFPISRPNLTFSTLTVSNMSPEDSSIYLCSVEDPETTFFYTFGSGTRLTVV.

This clonotype was recorded many times. The CDR3 sequence is CSAIRQNGYTF. Written as DNA, the CDR3 is TGCAGTGCGATCAGACAGAATGGCTACACCTTC. The rearrangement uses TRBV20-1 and TRBJ1-2; possibly TRBD1 for D (5 bases). Germline CDR1 DFQATT, CDR2 SNEGSKA (reference sequence). This CDR3 is built from 11 residues. V dropped 6 bases and J dropped 6 bases, with 11 bases sitting between them.

The chain couples TRBV20-1 to TRBJ1-1, with 7 bases that match TRBD1. From germline, CDR1 is DFQATT and CDR2 SNEGSKA (reference sequence). This CDR3 is built from 16 residues. With V trimmed by 1 base and J by 2 bases, 10 bases remained unmatched. CDR3 amino acids: CSARAQGGRVNTEAFF. DNA of the CDR3: TGCAGTGCTAGAGCCCAGGGGGGAAGAGTTAACACTGAAGCTTTCTTT.

This sequence joins TRBV5-1 and TRBJ2-5; D gene unclear. There are 15 residues in the CDR3. From germline, CDR1 is SGHRS and CDR2 YFSETQ. The V end was cut by 0 bases, the J end by 0 bases, with 9 bases between. CDR3 residues: CASSLDNHHQETQYF. As DNA, the CDR3 is TGCGCCAGCAGCTTGGACAACCACCACCAAGAGACCCAGTACTTC. Based on the CDR3 plus reference TRBV5-1 and TRBJ2-5, the full variable domain is KAGVTQTPRYLIKTRGQQVTLSCSPISGHRSVSWYQQTPGQGLQFLFEYFSETQRNKGNFPGRFSGRQFSNSRSEMNVSTLELGDSALYLCASSLDNHHQETQYFGPGTRLLVL.

Comments on this clonotype: One junction end does not reproduce the germline sequence, and a read error may be involved. The chain carries TRBV20-1 and TRBJ2-2; maybe TRBD2 (6 bases). Germline CDR1 and CDR2: DFQATT and SNEGSKA (reference sequence). This CDR3 is 16 amino acids long. The CDR3 DNA sequence: TGCAGTGCGAGAGGAGGGGAACGGGGACCCACCGGGGAGCTGTTTTTT. Protein product: CSARGGERGPTGELFF.